This TCR beta chain emerged from a study of Graves' ophthalmopathy and Graves' hyperthyroidism (dated by TCRdb to 2016 to 2018). About the study as a whole: Peripheral blood was collected before any treatment was given, at the time of initial diagnosis. To tell Graves' ophthalmopathy apart from Graves' hyperthyroidism, and to predict which patients would progress to ophthalmopathy, the study relied on TCR beta repertoire signatures. In total, some 140 blood samples were TCR-sequenced: approximately 42 ophthalmopathy, under 85 hyperthyroidism and some 17 hyperthyroidism-to-ophthalmopathy patients. A discovery set of 100 patients (43 ophthalmopathy, 57 stable hyperthyroidism) was enrolled to explore V-J signatures distinguishing ophthalmopathy from hyperthyroidism. An independent validation cohort was composed of 18 hyperthyroidism patients and about 17 patients who later progressed from hyperthyroidism to ophthalmopathy. In roughly 6 hyperthyroidism patients, T-cell repertoires of thyroid tissue and blood were compared. Following sample collection, hyperthyroidism patients were given methimazole at a starting dose of 30 mg daily, and ophthalmopathy patients were given high-dose intravenous methylprednisolone. The 75 to 100 discovery patients were randomly divided into training and test sets at a 7:3 ratio.

This clonotype was picked up many times. This receptor's antigen is unknown. Base qualities are not recorded, but no much larger clone differs from it by a single base. For repertoire sequencing, TCR beta CDR3 regions were amplified from RNA transcripts. The first round of RT-PCR was done with HTBI primers and the Qiagen OneStep RT-PCR kit, and was followed by a second round of multiplex PCR, then size selection and purification. Sequencing of the libraries was carried out on an Illumina HiSeq2000 in paired-end mode with 100 bp reads. Under the source paper's analysis protocol: SOAPnuke was used to process the reads, throwing out any read that had adapters, had uncalled bases, had a mean Phred below 15, or lacked an exact constant-primer or identifier match. COPE v1.2.5 was used to merge the high-quality paired reads. Clonotypes were defined as unique nucleotide sequences and were aligned to IMGT TRB V, D and J references using MiTCR v1.1. Analysis was restricted to V-J combinations with a frequency above 0.0001, which covered 98% to 99.2% of repertoires. For each V-J combination, a TCR clonal expansion and chaos score was defined as F50 clonal expansion divided by the chaos observed in the TCRdist matrix. Welch's t-statistics and random forest were used to narrow the features down to around twelve V-J combinations, which were then fed into a naive Bayes classifier. The Morisita-Horn index was used to measure how similar the thyroid and blood repertoires were. TCRdb passed the public sequencing reads through fastp at Q25 and MiXCR, retaining productive beta sequences. Entries are consolidated by CDR3 protein sequence, retaining the most common genes and DNA. Clone size and V and J calls follow TCRdb, not the original study. The sample data list hundreds of thousands of distinct CDR3 sequences, and 22% of these were observed just once. Of the sample, around 7% falls within the top ten clones.

The full study reports these points: Ophthalmopathy was separated from stable hyperthyroidism by the 13-signature model with roughly 90% sensitivity and 81% to 84% specificity in cross-validation and with 80%/75% in the test set. In validation, the model predicted ophthalmopathy progression with less than 71% sensitivity and around 72% specificity; more than ten predicted patients were CT-confirmed with GO in a median of approximately 6.2 months. No statistical method was used to predetermine the sample size, and group allocation was not hidden from the investigators. Most of the expanded thyroid clonotypes with a frequency above 0.001 were also detected in blood, and it was suggested that the thyroid immune response may be reflected by blood repertoires.

A patient counted as having stable hyperthyroidism if there was no progression to ophthalmopathy within 18 months of follow-up. Hyperthyroidism patients were newly diagnosed, were aged 18 to 65 years, and had a disease duration under 2 months. Patients were excluded if they had other autoimmune diseases, uncontrolled infections, pregnancy or lactation. Clinical symptoms, serum thyroxine, TRAb, thyroid ultrasound and orbital computed tomography were used for diagnosis. Using Ficoll-Paque density gradient centrifugation, PBMCs were isolated from 9.5 to 10 ml of fresh peripheral blood. Total RNA was extracted with Trizol reagent and quality-checked on an Agilent 2100 Bioanalyzer. Specimen: peripheral blood. The origin of this receptor is a woman between 18 and 29 years old with stable Graves' hyperthyroidism. Some clones in this sample may be carry-over from other donors' samples. Donor details come from another sample of the same person, matched by shared clones.

The nucleotide sequence is given as TGTGCCAGCAGTTACATCGGGACAGGGTACCAAGAGACCCAGTACTTC. This sequence encodes CASSYIGTGYQETQYF. The V and J segments used are TRBV6-2 or TRBV6-3 and TRBJ2-5; 9 junctional bases match TRBD1. There are 16 amino acids in the CDR3, from cysteine to phenylalanine inclusive. Of all the DNA, just the CDR3 is kept, 48 bases in frame from base 1. V has 2 bases trimmed and J has 0 bases trimmed; junction bases matching no gene number 4. From the germline V gene, CDR1 is MNHEY and CDR2 is SVGEGT.